These 22 T cell receptor beta chains were all obtained from the same sample, sequenced in a study of shared clonotypes between healthy human individuals. Naive CD8 cells comprised CD45RO-negative, CCR7-positively selected cells, excluding terminally differentiated effector memory CD45RA+ cells. Some clones are missing from TCRdb's copy, which holds only in-frame ones; the method was immunoSEQ multiplex PCR. The sample carries hundreds of thousands of clones, about 91% recorded once. What was sequenced was naive CD8+ T cells sorted from blood. The receptors originated from a man younger than 40 in good health.

J is TRBJ2-1 and V is TRBV7-8, with TRBD2 as a possible D gene (5 bases). V was cut by 1 base and J by 0 bases, with 19 bases left in between. The germline V gene encodes CDR1 SGHVS and CDR2 FQNEAQ. The CDR3 totals 19 residues. The CDR3 here is CASSLVSGRSAGSYNEQFF. The CDR3 DNA reads as TGTGCCAGCAGCTTAGTCTCGGGCCGTTCGGCGGGCTCCTACAATGAGCAGTTCTTC.

The chain joins TRBV6-6 to TRBJ2-5, with D unresolved. This CDR3 comprises 14 residues. Germline values: CDR1 MNHNY, CDR2 SVGAGI (reference sequence). V was pared by 0 bases and J by 1 base, with 6 bases between. CDR3 DNA sequence: TGTGCCAGCAGTTACTCGACGTCCCAAGAGACCCAGTACTTC. It encodes CASSYSTSQETQYF.

The rearrangement links TRBV6-5 to TRBJ2-1; 13 positions match TRBD2. This CDR3 region has 15 residues. Germline CDR1 and CDR2: MNHEY and SVGAGI. The junction had 6 bases not matched to a gene; V was cut back by 4 bases and J by 9 bases. The CDR3 DNA sequence: TGTGCCAGCAGTTGGACTAGCGGGAGTTCGGGTGAGCAGTTCTTC. Protein: CASSWTSGSSGEQFF.

The chain is built from TRBV27 and TRBJ2-3; TRBD2 matches at 7 bases. V was clipped by 8 bases and J by 2 bases; unmatched bases: 10. The germline gives CDR1 MNHEY, CDR2 SMNVEV (reference sequence). This CDR3 is 15 amino acids long. CDR3 DNA: TGTGCCAGCCAAGGAGAGGCGGGAGCCACAGATACGCAGTATTTT. As protein: CASQGEAGATDTQYF.

The chain carries TRBV29-1 and TRBJ2-5, with TRBD1 as a possible D gene (6 bases). Trimming left V 2 bases short and J 1 base short, with 17 bases between. The germline V gene encodes CDR1 SQVTM and CDR2 ANQGSEA. This CDR3 contains 16 residues. CDR3 amino acids: CSVEFIRTAIQETQYF. In DNA form, the CDR3 reads TGCAGCGTTGAATTTATAAGGACAGCCATCCAAGAGACCCAGTACTTC.

This clone showed up just once. Other DNA variants within this sample encode the same CDR3. The chain has TRBV7-9 and TRBJ2-5; TRBD2 matches 8 bases. Germline V lookup: CDR1 SEHNR, CDR2 FQNEAQ (reference sequence). With 1 base clipped from V and 2 bases from J, the junction kept 6 bases outside the gene matches. The CDR3 spans 16 residues. The CDR3 DNA reads as TGTGCCAGCAGCTTAGTTGTAGCGGGACTGCAAGAGACCCAGTACTTC. Translating it yields CASSLVVAGLQETQYF.

This chain uses TRBV2 with TRBJ2-4, with no clear D. The V end lost 6 bases, the J end lost 16 bases, and 19 bases lay between the germline ends. This CDR3 has 12 residues. Germline V gene data show CDR1 as SNHLY and CDR2 as FYNNEI. The DNA for the CDR3 is TGTGCCAGCAGGGTACGGACCCGGTGGGAATACTTC. Amino acids: CASRVRTRWEYF.

The chain carries TRBV5-1 and TRBJ2-7; 15 nucleotides agree with TRBD2. Trimming at V came to 4 bases and at J to 3 bases, leaving 2 bases not matched to a gene. The CDR3 totals 15 residues. Germline V gene sequence: CDR1 SGHRS, CDR2 YFSETQ. As DNA, the CDR3 is TGCGCCAGCAGCGCGGGACTAGCGGGAGGCTACGAGCAGTACTTC. Protein sequence: CASSAGLAGGYEQYF.

V is TRBV7-9 and J is TRBJ2-7; TRBD2 agrees at 11 bases. Per the germline V gene, CDR1 is SEHNR and CDR2 is FQNEAQ (reference sequence). There are 15 residues in the CDR3. V shed 5 bases, J shed 3 bases, and the junction held 6 bases outside the gene matches. Written as DNA, the CDR3 is TGTGCCAGCAGCCCATCTACTAGCGGGAGCTACGAGCAGTACTTC. This encodes CASSPSTSGSYEQYF. Supplemented by reference TRBV7-9 and TRBJ2-7, the full variable domain reads DTGVSQNPRHKITKRGQNVTFRCDPISEHNRLYWYRQTLGQGPEFLTYFQNEAQLEKSRLLSDRFSAERPKGSFSTLEIQRTEQGDSAMYLCASSPSTSGSYEQYFGPGTRLTVT.

V is TRBV4-1 and J is TRBJ2-3; 12 positions agree with TRBD2. CDR3 size: 18 residues. Trimming removed 1 base from V and 0 bases from J; junction bases left unmatched: 5. Germline V gene lookup returns CDR1 MGHRA and CDR2 YSYEKL. As DNA, the CDR3 is TGCGCCAGCAGCCAAGCACTAGCGGGAGGCACTAGCACAGATACGCAGTATTTT. Its translation: CASSQALAGGTSTDTQYF.

The chain links TRBV5-1 to TRBJ2-3; D perhaps matches TRBD1 (5 bases). Trimming took 0 bases from V and 2 from J, leaving 7 bases between them. Germline assignment: CDR1 SGHRS and CDR2 YFSETQ. The CDR3 totals 14 residues. The CDR3 sequence: CASSLGGDTDTQYF. The CDR3 DNA sequence: TGCGCCAGCAGCTTGGGGGGCGACACAGATACGCAGTATTTT.

The rearrangement links TRBV7-6 to TRBJ1-1; TRBD1 matches 7 bases. The length of the CDR3 is 14 residues. Losses at the gene ends were 5 bases for V and 0 bases for J; bases not matched to a gene: 3. CDR1 SGHVS and CDR2 FNYEAQ come from the germline V gene. The CDR3 protein is CASSRQGLNTEAFF. The CDR3 DNA is TGTGCCAGCAGCCGACAGGGCTTGAACACTGAAGCTTTCTTT.

The V and J genes are TRBV29-1 and TRBJ2-1; 14 bases match TRBD2. V dropped 4 bases and J dropped 2; count of bases not matched to a gene: 10. The germline CDR1 and CDR2 sequences are SQVTM and ANQGSEA. This CDR3 region has 18 residues. The DNA for the CDR3 is TGCAGCGTTGCCGGACTAGCGGGAGGTCCGTCGACCTACAATGAGCAGTTCTTC. It yields the protein CSVAGLAGGPSTYNEQFF.

This clone appeared a single time. V and J are TRBV19 and TRBJ2-3, with TRBD1 as a possible D gene (5 bases). The CDR3 spans 16 residues. Germline CDR1 LNHDA, CDR2 SQIVND (reference sequence). V dropped 3 bases and J dropped 0 bases, with 13 bases sitting between them. DNA for the CDR3: TGTGCCAGTAGTATTCAGGGTTTATCTAGCACAGATACGCAGTATTTT. Translated: CASSIQGLSSTDTQYF.

V is TRBV10-3 and J is TRBJ2-3; TRBD2 might be the D (5 bases). Germline V CDR1 and CDR2: ENHRY, SYGVKD. The CDR3 runs to 14 residues. Trimming stripped 7 bases from V and 0 bases from J, with 11 bases between. CDR3 sequence reads: CAINRDLSTDTQYF. DNA for the CDR3: TGTGCCATCAATCGGGATCTTAGCACAGATACGCAGTATTTT.

This chain uses TRBV7-2 with TRBJ1-2, with D perhaps matching TRBD1 (5 bases). Germline CDR1 SGHTA, CDR2 FQGNSA. This CDR3 has 15 amino acids. The V end was cut by 2 bases, the J end by 4 bases, with 14 bases between. The CDR3 is CASSLKSMGVYGYTF. The CDR3 coding sequence is TGTGCCAGCAGCTTAAAGTCGATGGGGGTCTATGGCTACACCTTC.

This rearrangement joins TRBV30 to TRBJ2-4, with D possibly matching TRBD2 (6 bases). The CDR3 runs to 13 residues. Germline loops: CDR1 GTSNPN, CDR2 SVGIG (reference sequence). V gave up 7 bases and J gave up 9 bases, with 19 bases separating them. Here the CDR3 reads CASSSVGWAIQYF. CDR3 DNA: TGTGCCTCCTCTAGCGTGGGGTGGGCCATTCAGTACTTC. Drawing the rest from reference TRBV30 and TRBJ2-4, the complete variable domain is SQTIHQWPATLVQPVGSPLSLECTVEGTSNPNLYWYRQAAGRGLQLLFYSVGIGQISSEVPQNLSASRPQDRQFILSSKKLLLSDSGFYLCASSSVGWAIQYFGAGTRLSVL.

This chain connects TRBV6-6 to TRBJ1-5, with D perhaps matching TRBD1 (5 bases). The V end was cut by 10 bases, the J end by 0 bases, with 10 bases between. The CDR3 is 13 amino acids. Germline CDR1 and CDR2: MNHNY and SVGAGI (reference sequence). Here the CDR3 DNA reads TGTGCCACCCAGGGCAATAGCAATCAGCCCCAGCATTTT. Translated: CATQGNSNQPQHF.

This clone appeared a single time. The V call is TRBV6-1, the J call TRBJ1-1; no definite D call. The CDR3 is made up of 14 amino acids. V lost 4 bases and J 0 bases, leaving 9 bases between the germline ends. CDR1 and CDR2 (germline): MNHNS, SASEGT. The DNA for the CDR3 is TGTGCCAGCAGTGTTGACGGGTTGAACACTGAAGCTTTCTTT. Translated: CASSVDGLNTEAFF.

The chain recombines TRBV19 with TRBJ2-7; tentative D call: TRBD2 (6 bases). V was pared by 3 bases and J by 3 bases, with 12 bases between. The length of the CDR3 is 14 residues. Germline V gives CDR1 LNHDA, CDR2 SQIVND (reference sequence). The CDR3 region has the DNA TGTGCCAGTAGTATGACCCGGAGGGGCTACGAGCAGTACTTC. This codes for CASSMTRRGYEQYF.

The gene calls are TRBV5-4 and TRBJ1-2, with D perhaps TRBD1 (6 bases). V lost 0 bases and J lost 7, with 13 bases in between. Germline V gene sequence: CDR1 SGHNT, CDR2 YYREEE (reference sequence). The CDR3 spans 14 residues. The DNA for the CDR3 is TGTGCCAGCAGCTTGGAGGGGGGGGCAGGTGGCTACACCTTC. Residues: CASSLEGGAGGYTF.

This clone was detected only once. The CDR3 loop is CASSLNRGPPPTQYF. As DNA, the CDR3 is TGTGCCAGCAGCTTAAACAGGGGGCCCCCACCGACCCAGTACTTC. The chain recombines TRBV7-9 with TRBJ2-5; 9 bases align to TRBD1. The ends lost 2 bases at V and 7 bases at J; junction bases unmatched: 8. The CDR3 runs to 15 residues. Germline CDR1 reads SEHNR; CDR2 reads FQNEAQ (reference sequence). The variable domain in full, with the rest retrieved from reference TRBV7-9 and TRBJ2-5, is DTGVSQNPRHKITKRGQNVTFRCDPISEHNRLYWYRQTLGQGPEFLTYFQNEAQLEKSRLLSDRFSAERPKGSFSTLEIQRTEQGDSAMYLCASSLNRGPPPTQYFGPGTRLLVL.